The clone carrying this T cell receptor beta chain was found once. Trimming stripped 2 bases from V and 0 bases from J, with 5 bases between. Germline CDR1 is WNHNN and CDR2 is SYGVQD (reference sequence). The CDR3 totals 13 residues. Data came from immunoSEQ multiplex PCR; TCRdb stores just in-frame clones and leaves some out. The repertoire consists of hundreds of thousands of clones, with 87% occurring once and the leading ten covering about 2%. The source of the sample is a study of cytomegalovirus exposure and HLA in healthy donors. The material sequenced was PBMCs. This receptor was taken from a young woman in good health and CMV-seropositive. The V and J genes are TRBV10-1 and TRBJ2-7, with TRBD1 as a possible D gene (5 bases). The CDR3 loop reads CASSEGASYEQYF. CDR3 DNA sequence: TGCGCCAGCAGTGAGGGGGCCTCCTACGAGCAGTACTTC.